This record covers a single T cell receptor (beta chain). The antigen remains unidentified. Trimming left V 6 bases short and J 0 bases short, with 12 bases between. From germline, CDR1 is MNHNS and CDR2 SASEGT. This CDR3 is built from 15 residues. The PCR was carried out with 60 Vbeta primers and 13 Jbeta primers. Using immunoSEQ multiplex PCR, the repertoire was profiled, and TCRdb retains in-frame clones only, with some absent. The sample holds around 170,000 clones, about 85% seen once. This sample stems from a study of cytomegalovirus exposure and HLA in healthy donors. Overall study findings and caveats: In a later analysis, V- and J-gene trimming of beta chains associated with a DCLRE1C missense variant, replicated independently.

The sequencing sample was made of PBMCs. The sequence derives from a man aged 45-60 years in good health and CMV-seronegative. This chain links TRBV6-1 with TRBJ1-3; D ambiguous. CDR3 region: CASSLRSNSGNTIYF. CDR3 coding DNA: TGTGCCAGCAGCCTAAGATCCAACTCTGGAAACACCATATATTTT.